A single sample is the source of the 30 T cell receptor beta chains below, sequenced in a study of T cells in narcolepsy. TCRdb's table, derived via immunoSEQ multiplex PCR, lists solely in-frame clones and lacks some. The profile shows nearly 25,000 clones, 50% to 65% of them singletons. Input material: memory (CD45RA-) CD4+ T cells from blood. The origin of the receptors is a human donor in good health.

This clone was counted a few times. This chain uses TRBV6-5 with TRBJ2-7; D gene ambiguous. V was clipped by 6 bases and J by 0 bases, with 12 bases between them. Germline lookup yields CDR1 MNHEY and CDR2 SVGAGI. CDR3 length: 14 residues. The CDR3 nucleotides read TGTGCCAGCAGGCCCCGGTCTAGCTCCTACGAGCAGTACTTC. Translating it yields CASRPRSSSYEQYF.

This clone was observed a handful of times. The gene calls are TRBV28 and TRBJ2-2; D gene uncertain. The germline V and J ends were trimmed by 1 base and 5 bases, with 8 bases remaining between them. This CDR3 has 14 residues. Germline-derived CDR1 and CDR2 are MDHEN and SYDVKM. The CDR3 DNA reads TGTGCCAGCAGTTTATTCGAGGTTACCGGGGAGCTGTTTTTT. Its translation: CASSLFEVTGELFF.

The CDR3 DNA sequence: TGTGCCAGCGGAGTATATGCAGGCTACACCTTC. Translated, it gives CASGVYAGYTF. The V call is TRBV6-1, the J call TRBJ1-2, with no clear D. The CDR3 consists of 11 residues. Per the germline V gene, CDR1 is MNHNS and CDR2 is SASEGT. V was cut by 8 bases and J by 8 bases, with 12 bases left in between.

V gene TRBV7-2 combines with J gene TRBJ1-6; D is unclear. Germline values: CDR1 SGHTA, CDR2 FQGNSA. Between the trimmed V and J ends, which lost 1 base and 6 bases, there was a span of 19 bases. This CDR3 is 18 amino acids long. DNA for the CDR3: TGTGCCAGCAGCTTAGGGCCCGTCGGAAGTTTAGGTAATTCACCCCTCCACTTT. Its translation: CASSLGPVGSLGNSPLHF.

This rearrangement joins TRBV5-1 to TRBJ1-4, with 7 positions matching TRBD1. Trimming removed 0 bases from V and 1 base from J; junction bases left unmatched: 0. The CDR3 has 15 residues. CDR1 SGHRS and CDR2 YFSETQ come from the germline V gene. CDR3 nucleotide sequence: TGCGCCAGCAGCTTGGGGGACAGAACTAATGAAAAACTGTTTTTT. Translation: CASSLGDRTNEKLFF.

The chain couples TRBV5-1 to TRBJ2-2, with TRBD1 identical over 10 bases. J gave up 4 bases and V 4 bases, and 7 bases lay outside the gene matches. CDR3 length: 16 residues. Looked up from germline, CDR1 is SGHRS and CDR2 is YFSETQ. In nucleotides, the CDR3 is TGCGCCAGCAGCCCGGCCGGGACAGGGGTCACCGGGGAGCTGTTTTTT. It is translated as CASSPAGTGVTGELFF.

The table lists this clone with a count of one. V gene TRBV9 combines with J gene TRBJ1-3; no reliable D call. The V end lost 4 bases, the J end lost 2 bases, and 13 bases lay between the germline ends. Germline V gene sequence: CDR1 SGDLS, CDR2 YYNGEE. The CDR3 is 15 amino acids. The chain's CDR3 is CASSPGGIAGNTIYF. CDR3 DNA sequence: TGTGCCAGCAGCCCCGGAGGCATCGCTGGAAACACCATATATTTT.

The CDR3 here is CASSQEGGLARAFF. The CDR3 nucleotides are TGTGCCAGCAGCCAAGAGGGGGGTTTAGCCCGAGCTTTCTTT. The rearrangement links TRBV7-2 to TRBJ1-1; a weak D match, TRBD1 (6 bases). Per the germline V gene, CDR1 is SGHTA and CDR2 is FQGNSA. Deletions cut 5 bases from V and 10 bases from J, with 20 bases between. The CDR3 covers 14 residues.

CDR3 nucleotides: TGTGCCGGGTTGAACTTCTCTGGAAACACCATATATTTT. It yields the protein CAGLNFSGNTIYF. V gene TRBV27 combines with J gene TRBJ1-3; unclear D gene. Trimming took off 11 bases at V and 0 bases at J, with 11 bases between the two ends. The CDR3 totals 13 residues. Germline values: CDR1 MNHEY, CDR2 SMNVEV (reference sequence).

The chain combines TRBV10-3 with TRBJ2-3; the D gene is possibly TRBD2 (6 bases). Trimming took off 2 bases at V and 6 bases at J, with 6 bases between the two ends. The CDR3 loop spans 12 amino acids. Per the germline V gene, CDR1 is ENHRY and CDR2 is SYGVKD. CDR3 in amino acids: CAISEGGDTQYF. The CDR3 DNA is TGTGCCATCAGTGAGGGGGGGGATACGCAGTATTTT.

In nucleotides, the CDR3 is TGTGCCAGCAGCTTGCGGGGGCGCGGCACAGATACGCAGTATTTT. Its protein is CASSLRGRGTDTQYF. The gene calls are TRBV5-6 and TRBJ2-3, with D perhaps matching TRBD1 or TRBD2 (6 bases each). CDR1 and CDR2 from the germline V gene are SGHDT and YYEEEE. The CDR3 runs 15 residues. V lost 1 base to trimming and J lost 1 base, with 10 bases between them.

V gene TRBV5-1 combines with J gene TRBJ1-2; a possible D gene is TRBD1 (6 bases). V was clipped by 3 bases and J by 8 bases, with 14 bases between them. The CDR3 contains 13 residues. Germline V gene sequence: CDR1 SGHRS, CDR2 YFSETQ. The CDR3 DNA follows: TGCGCCAGCAGCTCCGAAGGGGGGAACGGCTACACCTTC. It translates to CASSSEGGNGYTF.

With regard to this clone: A far bigger clonotype differs at one base, so this is likely a read error. Other nucleotide sequences in the sample specify the same CDR3. The chain uses TRBV27 and TRBJ2-2; D remains ambiguous. Germline V CDR1 and CDR2: MNHEY, SMNVEV (reference sequence). The CDR3 has 13 residues. The CDR3 DNA reads TGTGCGAGCAGTCGCGCGAACACCGGGGAGCTGTTTTTT. This gives the protein CASSRANTGELFF.

V is TRBV7-2 and J is TRBJ1-5; maybe TRBD1 (5 bases). Trimming shortened V by 5 bases and J by 9 bases, and 14 bases separated the two germline ends. CDR1 and CDR2 from the germline V gene are SGHTA and FQGNSA. The CDR3 is made up of 13 amino acids. The CDR3 reads CASSETGTWPQHF. In DNA, the CDR3 is TGTGCCAGCAGCGAAACCGGGACCTGGCCCCAGCATTTT.

This chain joins TRBV4-3 and TRBJ1-1; weak D call: TRBD1 (6 bases). The germline gives CDR1 LGHNA, CDR2 YSLEER. The V end lost 2 bases, the J end lost 5 bases, and 18 bases lay between the germline ends. The CDR3 extends over 16 amino acids. The chain's CDR3 is CASSQTGKDWMTEAFF. The CDR3 DNA reads TGCGCCAGCAGCCAAACAGGGAAAGATTGGATGACTGAAGCTTTCTTT.

This clone has only a few counts. The chain joins TRBV6-1 to TRBJ2-5; the D gene is possibly TRBD2 (6 bases). V shed 4 bases and J shed 5 bases, with 8 bases lying between them. Germline assignment: CDR1 MNHNS and CDR2 SASEGT. This CDR3 has 12 residues. The CDR3 DNA follows: TGTGCCAGCAGTGCTGGAGGGGAGACCCAGTACTTC. Translated, it gives CASSAGGETQYF.

V is TRBV5-1 and J is TRBJ1-1, with D hard to call. V was trimmed by 5 bases and J by 1 base, leaving 9 bases between them. Germline V gene sequence: CDR1 SGHRS, CDR2 YFSETQ. There are 13 residues in the CDR3. The CDR3 here is CASRRQENTEAFF. DNA of the CDR3: TGCGCCAGCAGGCGGCAGGAGAACACTGAAGCTTTCTTT.

The chain links TRBV10-3 to TRBJ1-5; D is perhaps TRBD1 (6 bases). The CDR3 covers 11 residues. Germline V lookup: CDR1 ENHRY, CDR2 SYGVKD. V lost 4 bases and J 13 bases, leaving 11 bases between the germline ends. The CDR3 here is CAISAGAVQHF. DNA for the CDR3: TGTGCCATCAGTGCGGGGGCTGTTCAGCATTTT.

The chain combines TRBV7-8 with TRBJ1-6, with D tentatively TRBD1 (5 bases). This CDR3 spans 15 amino acids. The V gene lost 1 base and the J gene lost 10 bases, with 14 bases spanning the gap. CDR1 is SGHVS and CDR2 is FQNEAQ in the germline V gene. This chain's CDR3 is CASSLVEQGRSPLHF. Here the CDR3 DNA reads TGTGCCAGCAGCTTAGTAGAGCAGGGCAGATCACCCCTCCACTTT.

V usage is TRBV10-3 and J usage is TRBJ2-3; TRBD2 agrees at 7 bases. Trimming at V came to 4 bases and at J to 3 bases, leaving 7 bases not matched to a gene. This CDR3 contains 15 residues. Germline loops: CDR1 ENHRY, CDR2 SYGVKD. The CDR3 protein is CAISGNFGGTDTQYF. The CDR3, as DNA: TGTGCCATCAGTGGGAACTTCGGGGGGACAGATACGCAGTATTTT.

This clone has just a few counts. V usage is TRBV5-1 and J usage is TRBJ1-4; 7 positions match TRBD1. The germline gives CDR1 SGHRS, CDR2 YFSETQ. This CDR3 comprises 14 residues. The J segment lost 6 bases and the V segment lost 6 bases, leaving 8 bases of the junction unmatched. DNA of the CDR3: TGCGCCAGCACCTCCAGGGGGGGAGATGAAAAACTGTTTTTT. As protein: CASTSRGGDEKLFF.

This sequence joins TRBV9 and TRBJ2-6; tentative D call: TRBD1 (6 bases). V dropped 3 bases and J dropped 0 bases, with 13 bases sitting between them. Germline V gene data show CDR1 as SGDLS and CDR2 as YYNGEE. This CDR3 is built from 17 residues. CDR3 protein: CASSAIGQSSGANVLTF. The CDR3 DNA reads as TGTGCCAGCAGCGCCATCGGACAGTCCTCTGGGGCCAACGTCCTGACTTTC.

The chain couples TRBV28 to TRBJ2-3, with 8 bases identical to TRBD2. J was trimmed by 5 bases and V by 8 bases; bases with no gene match: 6. The CDR3 is 13 residues long. Per the germline V gene, CDR1 is MDHEN and CDR2 is SYDVKM. Written as DNA, the CDR3 is TGTGCCAGCGGCCGGGGGGGGGAAGATACGCAGTATTTT. Encoded protein: CASGRGGEDTQYF.

The chain employs TRBV7-2 and TRBJ2-7; 10 nucleotides agree with TRBD1. Germline-derived CDR1 and CDR2 are SGHTA and FQGNSA. The V gene end was trimmed by 1 base and the J gene end by 2 bases; junction bases not matched to a gene: 2. This CDR3 has 15 amino acids. CDR3 in amino acids: CASSLEGTGAYEQYF. As DNA, the CDR3 is TGTGCCAGCAGCTTAGAAGGGACAGGGGCCTACGAGCAGTACTTC.

V gene TRBV28 combines with J gene TRBJ1-4; maybe TRBD1 (5 bases). CDR3 length: 13 amino acids. Trimming shortened V by 5 bases and J by 8 bases, and 12 bases separated the two germline ends. Germline V gene data show CDR1 as MDHEN and CDR2 as SYDVKM. The CDR3 DNA sequence: TGTGCCAGCAGTCAGCGGACATACGAAAAACTGTTTTTT. This encodes CASSQRTYEKLFF.

V is TRBV9 and J is TRBJ2-1; no reliable D call. This CDR3 has 11 amino acids. In germline, CDR1 is SGDLS, CDR2 YYNGEE. V lost 4 bases and J lost 9, with 8 bases in between. For the CDR3, the DNA is TGTGCCAGCAGCAGAGCAGGTGAGCAGTTCTTC. Protein sequence: CASSRAGEQFF.

The rearrangement uses TRBV27 and TRBJ2-6; D is undetermined. The germline V and J ends were trimmed by 1 base and 0 bases, with 13 bases remaining between them. CDR3 length: 18 residues. Germline CDR1 MNHEY, CDR2 SMNVEV (reference sequence). The CDR3 region has the DNA TGTGCCAGCAGTTTATTTGGGGTTATTAGCTCTGGGGCCAACGTCCTGACTTTC. This codes for CASSLFGVISSGANVLTF.

The table lists this clone with a few counts. V and J are TRBV5-1 and TRBJ1-2; D perhaps matches TRBD1 (5 bases). The CDR3 covers 14 residues. Germline V lookup: CDR1 SGHRS, CDR2 YFSETQ. V was cut by 4 bases and J by 5 bases, with 15 bases left in between. The CDR3 spells CASSGTGTGYGYTF. CDR3 coding DNA: TGCGCCAGCAGCGGAACCGGGACCGGGTATGGCTACACCTTC.

J is TRBJ2-2 and V is TRBV7-3; D is unresolved. V lost 1 base and J 0 bases, leaving 6 bases between the germline ends. The CDR3 has 15 residues. Germline lookup yields CDR1 SGHTA and CDR2 FQGTGA. CDR3 residues: CASSLSSSNTGELFF. CDR3 in DNA: TGTGCCAGCAGCTTAAGCAGTTCGAACACCGGGGAGCTGTTTTTT.

The chain is built from TRBV29-1 and TRBJ1-5, with unresolved D. Germline CDR1 is SQVTM and CDR2 is ANQGSEA. Deletions cut 6 bases from V and 2 bases from J, with 11 bases between. The CDR3 consists of 13 residues. CDR3 in amino acids: CSVGYTGNQPQHF. The DNA of the CDR3 is TGCAGCGTCGGGTATACCGGCAATCAGCCCCAGCATTTT.